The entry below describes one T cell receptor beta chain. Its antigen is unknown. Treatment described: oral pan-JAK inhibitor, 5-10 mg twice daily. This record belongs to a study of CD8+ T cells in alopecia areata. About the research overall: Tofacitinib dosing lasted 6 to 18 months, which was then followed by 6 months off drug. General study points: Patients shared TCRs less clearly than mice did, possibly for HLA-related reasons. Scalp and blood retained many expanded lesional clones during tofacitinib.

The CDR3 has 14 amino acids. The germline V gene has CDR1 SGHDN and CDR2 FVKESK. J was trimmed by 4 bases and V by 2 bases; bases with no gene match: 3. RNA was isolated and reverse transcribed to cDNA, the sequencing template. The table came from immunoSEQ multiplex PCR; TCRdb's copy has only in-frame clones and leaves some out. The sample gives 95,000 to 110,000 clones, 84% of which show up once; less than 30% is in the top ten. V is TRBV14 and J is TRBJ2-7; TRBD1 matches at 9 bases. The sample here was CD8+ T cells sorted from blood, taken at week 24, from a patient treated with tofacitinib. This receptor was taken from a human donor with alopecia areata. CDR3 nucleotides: TGTGCCAGCAGCCAACAGACAGGGGGTTACGAGCAGTACTTC. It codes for CASSQQTGGYEQYF.